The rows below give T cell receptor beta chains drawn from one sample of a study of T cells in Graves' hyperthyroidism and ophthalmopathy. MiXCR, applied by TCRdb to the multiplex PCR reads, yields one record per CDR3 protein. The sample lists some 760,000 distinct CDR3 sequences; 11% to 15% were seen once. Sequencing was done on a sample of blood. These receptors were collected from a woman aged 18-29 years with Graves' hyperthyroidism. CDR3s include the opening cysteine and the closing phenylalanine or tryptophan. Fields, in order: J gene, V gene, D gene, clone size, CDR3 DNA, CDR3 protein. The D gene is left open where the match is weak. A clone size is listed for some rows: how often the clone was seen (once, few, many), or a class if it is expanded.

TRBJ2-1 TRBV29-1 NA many TGCAGCGTTGAAGGACCGAGCTCCTACAATGAGCAGTTCTTC CSVEGPSSYNEQFF
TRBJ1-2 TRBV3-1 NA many TGTGCCAGCAGCAAGGTACAGAACTATGGCTACACCTTC CASSKVQNYGYTF
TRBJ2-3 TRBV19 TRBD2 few TGTGCCAGTGGCGCCGGACTAGCGATAGATACGCAGTATTTT CASGAGLAIDTQYF
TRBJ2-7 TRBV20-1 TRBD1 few TGCAGTGAAAGGGGGACAGGGACCTACGAGCAGTACTTC CSERGTGTYEQYF
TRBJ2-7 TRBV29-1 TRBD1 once TGCAGCGTTGAAAGGCCGGGACAGGGGTCTAGCGAGCAGTACTTC CSVERPGQGSSEQYF
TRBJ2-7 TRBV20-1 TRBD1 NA TGCAGTGTACTCGGCAGGGGGCAGAACGAGCAGTACTTC CSVLGRGQNEQYF
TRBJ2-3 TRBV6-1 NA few TGTGCCAGCAAAGGTTTAAGTAGCCGGGGCGCAGATACGCAGTATTTT CASKGLSSRGADTQYF
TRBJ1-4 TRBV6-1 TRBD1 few TGTGCCAGCAGGTCGGGACAGTTCAATGAAAAACTGTTTTTT CASRSGQFNEKLFF
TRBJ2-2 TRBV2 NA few TGTGCCAGCCGTGATGAAGAAGCAACGAACACCGGGGAGCTGTTTTTT CASRDEEATNTGELFF
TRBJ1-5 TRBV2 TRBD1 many TGTGCCAGCAGCGGACAGGAGTGGGGCAATCAGCCCCAGCATTTT CASSGQEWGNQPQHF
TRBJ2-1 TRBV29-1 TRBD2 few TGCAGCGTTACGGGTAGCGGGAGGGCCCGGGATGAGCAGTTCTTC CSVTGSGRARDEQFF
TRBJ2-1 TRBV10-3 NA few TGTGCCATCAGTGAGCTCAAGGGGAGGAGGGCCAATGAGCAGTTCTTC CAISELKGRRANEQFF
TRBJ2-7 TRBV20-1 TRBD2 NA TGCAGTGCTCCGACTAGCTACTCCTACGAGCAGTACTTC CSAPTSYSYEQYF
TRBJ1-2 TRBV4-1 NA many TGCGCCAGCAGCCAAGATCAGGGAAGTCCCTATGGCTACACCTTC CASSQDQGSPYGYTF
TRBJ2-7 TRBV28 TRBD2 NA TGTGCCAGCAGTTTATTGGGGGAGGGGCAGTACTTC CASSLLGEGQYF
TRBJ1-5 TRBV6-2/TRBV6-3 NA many TGTGCCAGCAGTTCAACAGGGTACGGTCAGCCCCAGCATTTT CASSSTGYGQPQHF
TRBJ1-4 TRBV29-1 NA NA TGCAGCGTTGCAAACACCAGTGAAAAACTGTTTTTT CSVANTSEKLFF
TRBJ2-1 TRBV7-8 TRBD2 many TGTGCCAGCAGCCCAGTCCCGGGACTAGCGGGAGTTGGGGCGTGGGATGAGCAGTTCTTC CASSPVPGLAGVGAWDEQFF
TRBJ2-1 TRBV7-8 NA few TGTGCCAGCAGCTTTGCTAGGCCCAATGAGCAGTTCTTC CASSFARPNEQFF
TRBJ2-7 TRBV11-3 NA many TGTGCCAGCAGCTCTACTGCGTACGAGCAGTACTTC CASSSTAYEQYF
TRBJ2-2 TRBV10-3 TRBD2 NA TGTGCCATCAGTGACCCGGGACTACCGAACACCGGGGAGCTGTTTTTT CAISDPGLPNTGELFF
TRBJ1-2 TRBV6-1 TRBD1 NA TGTGCCAGCAGTTCCGACAGGGTTAAAGGCTACACCTTC CASSSDRVKGYTF
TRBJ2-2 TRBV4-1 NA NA TGCGCCAGCAGCCACTTCCCGGGCGGGGATCGGGCCGGGGAGCTGTTTTTT CASSHFPGGDRAGELFF
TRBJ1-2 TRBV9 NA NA TGTGCCAGCAGCGTAGCTGAGACTAGCTATGGCTACACCTTC CASSVAETSYGYTF
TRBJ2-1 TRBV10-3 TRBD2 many TGTGCCATCAGCCTCGGACTAGCGGGTTACGATGAGCAGTTCTTC CAISLGLAGYDEQFF
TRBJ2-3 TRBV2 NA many TGTGCCAGCAGCAGGACTCTGCAGTATTTT CASSRTLQYF
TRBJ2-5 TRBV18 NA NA TGTGCCAGCTCGCATGGACAGCAAGAGACCCAGTACTTC CASSHGQQETQYF
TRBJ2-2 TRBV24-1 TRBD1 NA TGTGCCACCAGTTCTACAGGGGCGGCCGGGGAGCTGTTTTTT CATSSTGAAGELFF
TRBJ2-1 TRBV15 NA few TGTGCCACCAGCCGAGCGCATGAGCAGTTCTTC CATSRAHEQFF
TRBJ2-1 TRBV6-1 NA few TGTGCCACCAAAATAAACAATGAGCAGTTCTTC CATKINNEQFF
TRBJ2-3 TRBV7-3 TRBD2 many TGTGCCAGCAGCTTAAGGGCGGGAGTCGGGGATACGCAGTATTTT CASSLRAGVGDTQYF
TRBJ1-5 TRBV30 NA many TGTGCCTGGAGTGTACTCGGGACCCAGCCCCAGCATTTT CAWSVLGTQPQHF
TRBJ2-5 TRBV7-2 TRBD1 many TGTGCCAGCAGCCCAACAGGGGGCGTCGTGGGAGAGACCCAGTACTTC CASSPTGGVVGETQYF
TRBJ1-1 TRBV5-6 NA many TGTGCCAGCAGCTCCGTGGGTCAGGAAGCTTTCTTT CASSSVGQEAFF
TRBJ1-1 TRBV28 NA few TGTGCCAGCGACACTGAAGCTTTCTTT CASDTEAFF
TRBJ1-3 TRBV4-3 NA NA TGCGCCAGCAGCCAAGATGGTTGGCAGGGATCCGGAAACACCATATATTTT CASSQDGWQGSGNTIYF
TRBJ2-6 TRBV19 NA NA TGTGCCAGTAGTATACCCTCCGGGAGCTCTGGGGCCAACGTCCTGACTTTC CASSIPSGSSGANVLTF
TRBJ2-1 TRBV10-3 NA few TGTGCCATCAGTCCGATAGCGGATTTCTACAATGAGCAGTTCTTC CAISPIADFYNEQFF
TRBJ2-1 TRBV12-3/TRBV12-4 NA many TGTGCCAGCAGTTCCACTTGGTACAATGAGCAGTTCTTC CASSSTWYNEQFF
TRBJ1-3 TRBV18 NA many TGTGCCAGCTCCCCCCCCAGAGACTACTTCTTCTCTGGAAACACCATATATTTT CASSPPRDYFFSGNTIYF
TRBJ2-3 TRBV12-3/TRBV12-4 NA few TGTGCCAGCGGGGGACACTCGACAGATACGCAGTATTTT CASGGHSTDTQYF
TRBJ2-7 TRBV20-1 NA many TGCAGTGCTAGAGGAGACAGGCCCCACGAGCAGTACTTC CSARGDRPHEQYF
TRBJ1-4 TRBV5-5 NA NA TGTGCCAGCAGCTGGACCAACAGGGTTTCTAATGAAAAACTGTTTTTT CASSWTNRVSNEKLFF
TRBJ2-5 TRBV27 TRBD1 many TGTGCCAGCAGTTTGACAGGGGGCCTCCAAGAGACCCAGTACTTC CASSLTGGLQETQYF
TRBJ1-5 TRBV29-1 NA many TGCAGCGGCAGCCGGGGTCCGGGGCAGCCCCAGCATTTT CSGSRGPGQPQHF
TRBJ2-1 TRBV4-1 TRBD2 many TGCGCCAGCAGCCAAGGTCCCCTAGCGGGAGTCGGGAATGAGCAGTTCTTC CASSQGPLAGVGNEQFF
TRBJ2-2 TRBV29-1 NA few TGCAGCGTTCCCGTCGGGTTCTCCGGGGAGCTGTTTTTT CSVPVGFSGELFF
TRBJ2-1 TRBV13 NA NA TGTGCCAGCAGCTTGGACTCCTACAATGGGCAGTTCTTC CASSLDSYNGQFF
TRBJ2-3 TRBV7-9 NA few TGTGCCAGCAGCCCAAGTGGACGGACCACAGATACGCAGTATTTT CASSPSGRTTDTQYF
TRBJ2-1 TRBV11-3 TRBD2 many TGTGCCAGCAGCACTAGACTAGCGGAGTTCAATGAGCAGTTCTTC CASSTRLAEFNEQFF
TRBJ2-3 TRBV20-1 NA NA TGCAGTGGGGCGGGAGATACGCAGTATTTT CSGAGDTQYF
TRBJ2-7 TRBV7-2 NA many TGTGCCAGCAGTGTAGGGCGCGGCCCGGCATACGAGCAGTACTTC CASSVGRGPAYEQYF
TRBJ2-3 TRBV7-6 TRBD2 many TGTGCCAGCAGCTTATTCCGAGCGGGAGGGCCTAGCACAGATACGCAGTATTTT CASSLFRAGGPSTDTQYF
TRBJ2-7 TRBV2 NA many TGTGCCAGCATGGATAGCGGTCGGGGTTACTACGAGCAGTACTTC CASMDSGRGYYEQYF
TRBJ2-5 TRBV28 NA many TGTGCCAGCAGTTTCCTGGTAGGTCTCGGAGCTGATATTCAAGAGACCCAGTACTTC CASSFLVGLGADIQETQYF
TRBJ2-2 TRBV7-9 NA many TGTGCCAGCAGCTTACTCAGGGTTGACACCGGGGAGCTGTTTTTT CASSLLRVDTGELFF
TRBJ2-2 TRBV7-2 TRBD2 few TGTGCCAGCAGCTCCCTAGCGGGGGCGGGTACCGGGGAGCTGTTTTTT CASSSLAGAGTGELFF
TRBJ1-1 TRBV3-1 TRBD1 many TGTGCCAGCAGCCCGACAGGGCGTACTGAAGCTTTCTTT CASSPTGRTEAFF
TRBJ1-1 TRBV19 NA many TGTGCCAGTAGTCCAATGGACATGAACACTGAAGCTTTCTTT CASSPMDMNTEAFF